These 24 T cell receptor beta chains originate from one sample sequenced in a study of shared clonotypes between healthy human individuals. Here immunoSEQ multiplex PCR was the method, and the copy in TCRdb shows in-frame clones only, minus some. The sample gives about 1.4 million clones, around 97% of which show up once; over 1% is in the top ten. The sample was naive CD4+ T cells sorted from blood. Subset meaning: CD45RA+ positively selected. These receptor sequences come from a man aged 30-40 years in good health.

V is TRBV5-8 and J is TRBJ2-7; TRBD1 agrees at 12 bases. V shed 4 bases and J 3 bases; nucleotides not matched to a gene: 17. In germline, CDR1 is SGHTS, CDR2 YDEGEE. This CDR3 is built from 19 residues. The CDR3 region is CASSPARDRGLSTRYEQYF. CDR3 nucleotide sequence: TGTGCCAGCAGCCCGGCGCGGGACAGGGGGCTTAGTACTCGCTACGAGCAGTACTTC.

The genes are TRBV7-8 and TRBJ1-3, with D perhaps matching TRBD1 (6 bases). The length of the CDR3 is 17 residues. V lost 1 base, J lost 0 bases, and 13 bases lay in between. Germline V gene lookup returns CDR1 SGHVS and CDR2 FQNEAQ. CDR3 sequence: CASSLEAGEISGNTIYF. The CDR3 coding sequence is TGTGCCAGCAGCTTAGAGGCAGGGGAGATCTCTGGAAACACCATATATTTT.

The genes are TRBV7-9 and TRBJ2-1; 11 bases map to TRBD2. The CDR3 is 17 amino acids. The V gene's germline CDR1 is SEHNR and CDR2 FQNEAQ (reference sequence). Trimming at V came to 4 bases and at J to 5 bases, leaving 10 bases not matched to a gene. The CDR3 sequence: CASSYGTSGSLDNEQFF. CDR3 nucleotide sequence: TGTGCCAGCAGCTACGGTACTAGCGGGAGTTTAGACAATGAGCAGTTCTTC.

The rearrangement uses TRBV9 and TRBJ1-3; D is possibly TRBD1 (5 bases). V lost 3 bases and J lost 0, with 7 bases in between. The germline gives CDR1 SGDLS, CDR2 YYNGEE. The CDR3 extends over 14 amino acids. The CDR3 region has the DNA TGTGCCAGCAGCGACAGGAGCTCTGGAAACACCATATATTTT. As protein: CASSDRSSGNTIYF. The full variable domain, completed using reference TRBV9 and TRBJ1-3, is DSGVTQTPKHLITATGQRVTLRCSPRSGDLSVYWYQQSLDQGLQFLIQYYNGEERAKGNILERFSAQQFPDLHSELNLSSLELGDSALYFCASSDRSSGNTIYFGEGSWLTVV.

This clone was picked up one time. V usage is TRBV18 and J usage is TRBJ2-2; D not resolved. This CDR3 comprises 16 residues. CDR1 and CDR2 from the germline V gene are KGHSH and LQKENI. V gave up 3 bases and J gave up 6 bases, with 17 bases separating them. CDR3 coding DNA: TGTGCCAGCTCACCCCCCGGTTTAGCTTACGCCGGGGAGCTGTTTTTT. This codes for CASSPPGLAYAGELFF.

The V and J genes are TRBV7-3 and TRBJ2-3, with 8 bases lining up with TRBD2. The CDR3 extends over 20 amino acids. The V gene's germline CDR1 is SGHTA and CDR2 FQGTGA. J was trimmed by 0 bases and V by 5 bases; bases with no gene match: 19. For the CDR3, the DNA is TGTGCCAGCAGCACCGGGCACTTAGGGTGGCGGGGGGTCAGCACAGATACGCAGTATTTT. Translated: CASSTGHLGWRGVSTDTQYF. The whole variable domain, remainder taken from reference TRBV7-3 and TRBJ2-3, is GAGVSQTPSNKVTEKGKYVELRCDPISGHTALYWYRQSLGQGPEFLIYFQGTGAADDSGLPNDRFFAVRPEGSVSTLKIQRTERGDSAVYLCASSTGHLGWRGVSTDTQYFGPGTRLTVL.

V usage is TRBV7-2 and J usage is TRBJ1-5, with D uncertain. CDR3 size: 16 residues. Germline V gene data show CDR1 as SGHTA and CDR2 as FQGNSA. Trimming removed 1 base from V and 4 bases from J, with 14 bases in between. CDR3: CASSLVVERSNQPQHF. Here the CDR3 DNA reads TGTGCCAGCAGCTTAGTGGTGGAGCGCTCAAATCAGCCCCAGCATTTT.

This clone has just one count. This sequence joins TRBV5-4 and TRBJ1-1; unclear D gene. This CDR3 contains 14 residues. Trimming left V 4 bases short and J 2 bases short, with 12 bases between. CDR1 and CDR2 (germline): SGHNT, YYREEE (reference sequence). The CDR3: CASSREPHNTEAFF. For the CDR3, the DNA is TGTGCCAGCAGCAGGGAACCCCATAACACTGAAGCTTTCTTT.

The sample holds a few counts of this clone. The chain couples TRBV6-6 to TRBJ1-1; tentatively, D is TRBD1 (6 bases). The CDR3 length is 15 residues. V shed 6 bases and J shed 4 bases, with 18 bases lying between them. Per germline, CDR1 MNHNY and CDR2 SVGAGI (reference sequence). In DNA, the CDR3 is TGTGCCAGCAGACCCCATGACAGGTCGGGCACTGAAGCTTTCTTT. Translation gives CASRPHDRSGTEAFF.

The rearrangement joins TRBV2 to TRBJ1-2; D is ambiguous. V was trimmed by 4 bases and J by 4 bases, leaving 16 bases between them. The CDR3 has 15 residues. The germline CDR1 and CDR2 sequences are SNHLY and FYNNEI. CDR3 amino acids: CASSVDWGGFYGYTF. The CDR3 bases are TGTGCCAGCAGTGTTGACTGGGGAGGATTCTATGGCTACACCTTC. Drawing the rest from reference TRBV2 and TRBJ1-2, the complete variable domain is EPEVTQTPSHQVTQMGQEVILRCVPISNHLYFYWYRQILGQKVEFLVSFYNNEISEKSEIFDDQFSVERPDGSNFTLKIRSTKLEDSAMYFCASSVDWGGFYGYTFGSGTRLTVV.

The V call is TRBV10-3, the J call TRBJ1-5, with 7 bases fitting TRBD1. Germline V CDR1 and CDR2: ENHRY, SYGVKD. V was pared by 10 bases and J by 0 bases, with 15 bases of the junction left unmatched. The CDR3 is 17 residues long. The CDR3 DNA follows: TGTGCCACCCAGGGACAGAACGAACCCTATAGCAATCAGCCCCAGCATTTT. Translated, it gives CATQGQNEPYSNQPQHF.

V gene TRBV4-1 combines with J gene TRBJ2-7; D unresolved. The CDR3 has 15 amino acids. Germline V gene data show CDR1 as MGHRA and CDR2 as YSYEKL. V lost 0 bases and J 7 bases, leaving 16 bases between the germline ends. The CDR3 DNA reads TGCGCCAGCAGCCAAGAAGGTACTCGGGCGCGGGAGCAGTACTTC. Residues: CASSQEGTRAREQYF.

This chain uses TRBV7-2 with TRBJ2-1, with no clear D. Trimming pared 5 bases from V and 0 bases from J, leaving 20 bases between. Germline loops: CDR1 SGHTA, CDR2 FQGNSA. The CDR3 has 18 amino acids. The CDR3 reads CASSRGGSSHPSYNEQFF. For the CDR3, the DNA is TGTGCCAGCAGCCGAGGTGGATCAAGCCACCCCTCCTACAATGAGCAGTTCTTC.

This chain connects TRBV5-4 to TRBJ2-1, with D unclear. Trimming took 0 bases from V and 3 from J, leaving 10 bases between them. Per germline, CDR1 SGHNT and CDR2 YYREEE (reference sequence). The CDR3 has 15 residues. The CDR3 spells CASSLALAVYNEQFF. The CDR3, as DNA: TGTGCCAGCAGCTTGGCTCTCGCGGTCTACAATGAGCAGTTCTTC.

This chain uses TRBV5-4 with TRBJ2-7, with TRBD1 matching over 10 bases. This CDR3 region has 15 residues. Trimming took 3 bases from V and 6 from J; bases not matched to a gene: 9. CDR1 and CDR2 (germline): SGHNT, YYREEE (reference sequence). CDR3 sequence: CASSWNRDRGREQYF. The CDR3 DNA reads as TGTGCCAGCAGCTGGAACCGGGACAGGGGACGCGAGCAGTACTTC. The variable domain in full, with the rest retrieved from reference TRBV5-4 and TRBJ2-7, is ETGVTQSPTHLIKTRGQQVTLRCSSQSGHNTVSWYQQALGQGPQFIFQYYREEENGRGNFPPRFSGLQFPNYSSELNVNALELDDSALYLCASSWNRDRGREQYFGPGTRLTVT.

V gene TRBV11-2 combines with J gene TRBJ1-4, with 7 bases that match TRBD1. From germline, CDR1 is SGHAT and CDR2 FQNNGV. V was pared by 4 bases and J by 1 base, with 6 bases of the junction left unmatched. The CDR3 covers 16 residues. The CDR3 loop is CASSWGQTGTNEKLFF. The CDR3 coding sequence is TGTGCCAGCAGCTGGGGACAGACCGGAACTAATGAAAAACTGTTTTTT. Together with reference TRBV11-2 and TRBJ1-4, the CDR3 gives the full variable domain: EAGVAQSPRYKIIEKRQSVAFWCNPISGHATLYWYQQILGQGPKLLIQFQNNGVVDDSQLPKDRFSAERLKGVDSTLKIQPAKLEDSAVYLCASSWGQTGTNEKLFFGSGTQLSVL.

The CDR3 is CASSIGQEWGETQYF. Here the CDR3 DNA reads TGTGCCAGTAGTATCGGACAGGAGTGGGGAGAGACCCAGTACTTC. V gene TRBV19 combines with J gene TRBJ2-5; TRBD1 matches 7 bases. The CDR3 totals 15 residues. Per the germline V gene, CDR1 is LNHDA and CDR2 is SQIVND (reference sequence). V gave up 3 bases and J gave up 4 bases; unmatched junction bases: 8.

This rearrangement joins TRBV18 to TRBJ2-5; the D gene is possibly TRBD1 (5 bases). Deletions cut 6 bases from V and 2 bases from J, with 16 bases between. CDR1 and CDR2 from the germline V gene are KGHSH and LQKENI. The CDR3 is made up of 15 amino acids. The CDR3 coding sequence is TGTGCCAGCTCCCTTGGAAGGGGATATCAAGAGACCCAGTACTTC. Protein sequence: CASSLGRGYQETQYF.

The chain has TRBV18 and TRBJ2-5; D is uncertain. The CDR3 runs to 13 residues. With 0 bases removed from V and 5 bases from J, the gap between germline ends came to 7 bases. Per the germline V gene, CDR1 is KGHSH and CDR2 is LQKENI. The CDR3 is CASSPPGYETQYF. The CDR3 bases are TGTGCCAGCTCACCACCGGGTTACGAGACCCAGTACTTC.

This CDR3 is CASNIRATGLEGYTF. In DNA form, the CDR3 reads TGTGCCAGTAACATCCGGGCCACGGGGCTCGAAGGCTACACCTTC. The genes are TRBV19 and TRBJ1-2; D is perhaps TRBD1 (5 bases). This CDR3 region has 15 residues. Per germline, CDR1 LNHDA and CDR2 SQIVND (reference sequence). Trimming took 7 bases from V and 8 from J, leaving 23 bases between them.

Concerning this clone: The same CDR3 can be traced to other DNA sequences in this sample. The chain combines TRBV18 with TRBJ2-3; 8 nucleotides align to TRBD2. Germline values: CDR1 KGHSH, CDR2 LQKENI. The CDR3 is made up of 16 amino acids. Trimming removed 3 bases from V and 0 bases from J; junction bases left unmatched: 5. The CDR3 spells CASSPTPGGSTDTQYF. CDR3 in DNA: TGTGCCAGCTCACCTACTCCGGGAGGGAGCACAGATACGCAGTATTTT.

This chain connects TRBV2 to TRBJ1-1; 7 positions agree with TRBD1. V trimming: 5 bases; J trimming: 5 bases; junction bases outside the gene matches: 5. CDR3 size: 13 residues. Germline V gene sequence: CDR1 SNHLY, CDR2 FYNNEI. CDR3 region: CASSIQGGTEAFF. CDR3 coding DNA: TGTGCCAGCAGTATCCAGGGGGGGACTGAAGCTTTCTTT.

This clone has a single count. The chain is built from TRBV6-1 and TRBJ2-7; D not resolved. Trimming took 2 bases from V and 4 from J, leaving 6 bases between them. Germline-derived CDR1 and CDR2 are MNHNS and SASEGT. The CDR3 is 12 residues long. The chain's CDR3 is CASSEYGYEQYF. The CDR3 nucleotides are TGTGCCAGCAGTGAATACGGTTACGAGCAGTACTTC.

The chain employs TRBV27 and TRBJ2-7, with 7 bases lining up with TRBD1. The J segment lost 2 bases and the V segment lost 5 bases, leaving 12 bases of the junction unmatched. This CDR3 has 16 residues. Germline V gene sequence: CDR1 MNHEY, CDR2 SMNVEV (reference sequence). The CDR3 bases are TGTGCCAGCAGTATACAATTAGACAGGGCGGCCTACGAGCAGTACTTC. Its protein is CASSIQLDRAAYEQYF.